The 15 T cell receptor beta chains below were found in one sample sequenced in a study of kidney transplant recipient with SARS-CoV-2 infection. Each CDR3 protein gets one entry after TCRdb re-called the reads with MiXCR. The table records roughly 250,000 distinct CDR3 sequences, 25% to 35% of them present only once. The sample consisted of a blood sample, taken at baseline and between days 110 and 120 from a kidney transplant recipient. The receptors here all came from a male patient in his thirties who had COVID-19 and was a kidney transplant recipient. The graft donor may be the source of some T cells.

This clonotype was picked up many times. This sequence joins TRBV9 and TRBJ2-3; 9 nucleotides align to TRBD2. The length of the CDR3 is 15 residues. V lost 3 bases, J lost 2 bases, and 4 bases stayed unmatched. Germline loops: CDR1 SGDLS, CDR2 YYNGEE. The CDR3: CASSARLAVTDTQYF. In DNA form, the CDR3 reads TGTGCCAGCAGCGCGCGACTAGCGGTCACAGATACGCAGTATTTT.

Comments on this clonotype: A much larger clone is a single base away; this may be a read error. This chain connects TRBV3-1 to TRBJ1-1; D is undetermined. Trimming took off 5 bases at V and 3 bases at J, with 22 bases between the two ends. CDR1 is LGHDT and CDR2 is YNNKEL in the germline V gene (reference sequence). This CDR3 comprises 17 residues. The CDR3 here is CASSIPVPISIHTEAFF. Here the CDR3 DNA reads TGTGCCAGCAGCATTCCCGTTCCCATTTCAATTCACACTGAAGCTTTCTTT.

At least ten counts were recorded for this clonotype. CDR3 sequence reads: CARVCRVVRKTYGYTF. CDR3 nucleotide sequence: TGTGCCAGAGTTTGTCGAGTGGTGAGAAAGACCTATGGCTACACCTTC. This chain joins TRBV5-3 and TRBJ1-2; no clear D gene. TRBV5-3 is treated as an ORF (open reading frame) with a function not yet certain. V was shortened by 7 bases and J by 4 bases, with 23 bases between the two germline ends. This CDR3 is built from 16 residues.

This clonotype turned up a few times. A much larger clone is a single base away; this may be a read error. V usage is TRBV2 and J usage is TRBJ1-1; TRBD1 matches 7 bases. V trimming: 5 bases; J trimming: 4 bases; junction bases outside the gene matches: 7. CDR3 length: 14 residues. Germline V gives CDR1 SNHLY, CDR2 FYNNEI. CDR3 region: CASSSRQGGTEAFF. CDR3 bases: TGTGCCAGCAGTTCCCGACAGGGTGGCACTGAAGCTTTCTTT.

This clonotype was counted many times. The chain joins TRBV8-2 to TRBJ1-2. TRBV8-2 is a pseudogene. The CDR3 loop spans 16 amino acids. The CDR3 DNA reads as TGTGGCAGTCTACCGGTTGATAGCCGAAAGACCTATGGCTACACCTTC. Its translation is CGSLPVDSRKTYGYTF.

This clonotype appeared many times. The CDR3 protein is CASSFQASDMDTDTQYF. The CDR3 nucleotides are TGTGCCAGCAGTTTTCAGGCCAGCGATATGGACACAGATACGCAGTATTTT. The chain couples TRBV28 to TRBJ2-3; D is unresolved. This CDR3 is 17 amino acids long. Germline V gives CDR1 MDHEN, CDR2 SYDVKM. V was pared by 3 bases and J by 2 bases, with 18 bases between.

V usage is TRBV28 and J usage is TRBJ1-2; weak D call: TRBD1 (5 bases). Germline V gene data show CDR1 as MDHEN and CDR2 as SYDVKM. The CDR3 contains 16 residues. V lost 2 bases and J 1 base, leaving 14 bases between the germline ends. The CDR3 loop is CASSLGDAGVNYGYTF. The CDR3, as DNA: TGTGCCAGCAGTTTAGGGGACGCGGGGGTTAACTATGGCTACACCTTC.

This clonotype was seen many times. CDR3 sequence reads: CASTGGTPNTEAFF. The CDR3 nucleotides read TGTGCCAGTACAGGTGGGACACCGAACACTGAAGCTTTCTTT. The chain couples TRBV19 to TRBJ1-1, with D possibly being TRBD1 (6 bases). The V end was cut by 7 bases, the J end by 1 base, with 13 bases between. CDR1 and CDR2 from the germline V gene are LNHDA and SQIVND (reference sequence). The CDR3 runs 14 residues. The whole variable domain, remainder taken from reference TRBV19 and TRBJ1-1, is DGGITQSPKYLFRKEGQNVTLSCEQNLNHDAMYWYRQDPGQGLRLIYYSQIVNDFQKGDIAEGYSVSREKKESFPLTVTSAQKNPTAFYLCASTGGTPNTEAFFGQGTRLTVV.

In regard to this clonotype: A much more abundant neighbour one base away suggests this may be a read error. The chain recombines TRBV7-6 with TRBJ2-7; D is perhaps TRBD1 (5 bases). The CDR3 consists of 14 residues. CDR1 SGHVS and CDR2 FNYEAQ come from the germline V gene. Trimming stripped 5 bases from V and 6 bases from J, with 17 bases between. The CDR3 DNA sequence: TGTGCCAGCAGCCAAGGGGCAGGGTCGGGCGAGCAGTACTTC. This encodes CASSQGAGSGEQYF. Using reference TRBV7-6 and TRBJ2-7 for the parts outside the CDR3, the full variable domain is GAGVSQSPRYKVTKRGQDVALRCDPISGHVSLYWYRQALGQGPEFLTYFNYEAQQDKSGLPNDRFSAERPEGSISTLTIQRTEQRDSAMYRCASSQGAGSGEQYFGPGTRLTVT.

This clonotype was counted many times. V is TRBV6-5 and J is TRBJ2-7, with TRBD2 matching over 8 bases. Per germline, CDR1 MNHEY and CDR2 SVGAGI. After removal of 5 bases from V and 4 bases from J, the junction contained 10 bases not matched to a gene. This CDR3 region has 15 residues. This CDR3 reads CASSRESGRGYEQYF. Here the CDR3 DNA reads TGTGCCAGCAGTCGAGAGAGCGGGAGAGGTTACGAGCAGTACTTC.

This clonotype was picked up many times. The chain has TRBV11-1 and TRBJ1-2, with a tentative D call TRBD1 (6 bases). CDR3 length equals 13 residues. Trimming pared 2 bases from V and 8 bases from J, leaving 12 bases between. The germline V gene has CDR1 SGHAT and CDR2 FQDESV (reference sequence). The CDR3 is CASSLSGGAGYTF. The CDR3 region has the DNA TGTGCCAGCAGCTTAAGCGGGGGCGCCGGCTACACCTTC.

The sample holds many counts of this clonotype. The J gene is TRBJ1-2, the V gene TRBV5-1; D gene unclear. V was pared by 7 bases and J by 4 bases, with 23 bases between. The germline V gene encodes CDR1 SGHRS and CDR2 YFSETQ. This CDR3 comprises 16 residues. The CDR3 DNA is TGCGCCAGCCCTCTACAATCGGTTCGAAAGACCTATGGCTACACCTTC. Encoded protein: CASPLQSVRKTYGYTF.

The V gene is TRBV11-2, the J gene TRBJ2-3; 13 nucleotides agree with TRBD2. In germline, CDR1 is SGHAT, CDR2 FQNNGV. Trimming cost V 5 bases and J 4 bases; bases outside gene matches: 6. The CDR3 totals 16 residues. CDR3 sequence: CASSPPTSGRSDTQYF. CDR3 sequence (DNA): TGTGCCAGCAGCCCCCCGACTAGCGGGAGGTCAGATACGCAGTATTTT.

Details on this clonotype: This CDR3 fails to terminate in the conserved phenylalanine or tryptophan, so it likely reflects a read error. The rearrangement links TRBV11-2 to TRBJ2-4; TRBD2 is a possible D gene (6 bases). Germline values: CDR1 SGHAT, CDR2 FQNNGV. The CDR3 is 15 amino acids. The CDR3 here is CAGSFRQGRWGEQYL. The DNA for the CDR3 is TGTGCCGGCAGCTTCAGGCAGGGACGTTGGGGGGAGCAGTACCTC.

Regarding this clonotype: Given a much more abundant clone one base away, this may be a read error. This chain connects TRBV11-3 to TRBJ2-2; D is unclear. This CDR3 contains 13 residues. CDR1 is SGHNT, CDR2 YENEEA, per germline. Trimming took 5 bases from V and 10 from J, leaving 14 bases between them. CDR3 region: CASSGSWAEELFF. The CDR3 DNA follows: TGTGCCAGCAGCGGCAGCTGGGCCGAGGAGCTGTTTTTT.